This T cell receptor beta chain was captured in a study of long-term antiretroviral therapy in people with HIV. Germline CDR1 reads SGHTA; CDR2 reads FQGTGA. Trimming took 6 bases from V and 6 from J, leaving 9 bases between them. The CDR3 spans 12 residues. Note on this clone: What it binds is not known.

Assay version v3.0 of immunoSEQ was used, and it was run at survey level. Produced via immunoSEQ multiplex PCR; TCRdb's table is partial and in-frame only. This sample yields 20,000 to 25,000 clones, of which 88% are seen a single time; 3.5% belongs to the top ten. Regarding the study as a whole: Controls showed broader CDR3 length ranges than did the HIV repertoires.

Sequences were derived from unsorted PBMCs, sampled 2.3 years after starting antiretroviral therapy. The V call is TRBV7-3, the J call TRBJ2-1, with no clear D. This sequence was found in a man between 60 and 75 years old with HIV. CDR3 coding DNA: TGTGCCAGCAGTATAGTACCCAATGAGCAGTTCTTC. This sequence encodes CASSIVPNEQFF.